The present T cell receptor (beta chain) was sequenced within a study of cytotoxic CD8 clonotypes in ibrutinib-treated CLL. Generated by immunoSEQ multiplex PCR, the TCRdb table keeps only in-frame clones and is missing some. The profile shows 250,000 to 350,000 clones, 65% to 85% of them singletons. Germline loops: CDR1 SGDLS, CDR2 YYNGEE. Trimming pared 1 base from V and 6 bases from J, leaving 8 bases between. The CDR3 length is 13 residues. The sequence was obtained from a human donor with chronic lymphocytic leukemia. This specimen was PBMCs, taken at disease progression, from a patient treated with ibrutinib. This chain connects TRBV9 to TRBJ2-1; maybe TRBD2 (5 bases). In DNA form, the CDR3 reads TGTGCCAGCAGCGTATTAGCGTTCAATGAGCAGTTCTTC. This encodes CASSVLAFNEQFF.